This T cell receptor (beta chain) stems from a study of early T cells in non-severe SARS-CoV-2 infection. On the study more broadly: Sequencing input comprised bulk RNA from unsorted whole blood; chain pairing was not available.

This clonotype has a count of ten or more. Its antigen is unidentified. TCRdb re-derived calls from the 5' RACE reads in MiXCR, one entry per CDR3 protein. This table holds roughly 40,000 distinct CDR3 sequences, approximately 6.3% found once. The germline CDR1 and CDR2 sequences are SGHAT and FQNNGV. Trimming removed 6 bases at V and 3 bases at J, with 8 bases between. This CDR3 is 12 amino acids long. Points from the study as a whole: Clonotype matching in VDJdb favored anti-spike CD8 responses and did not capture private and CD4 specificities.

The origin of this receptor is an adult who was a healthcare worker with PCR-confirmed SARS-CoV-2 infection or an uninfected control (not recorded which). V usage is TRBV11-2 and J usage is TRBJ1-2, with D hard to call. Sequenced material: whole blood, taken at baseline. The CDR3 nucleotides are TGTGCCAGCAGGCGGAGGGACTATGGCTACACCTTC. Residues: CASRRRDYGYTF. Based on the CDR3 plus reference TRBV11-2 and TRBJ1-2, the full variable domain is EAGVAQSPRYKIIEKRQSVAFWCNPISGHATLYWYQQILGQGPKLLIQFQNNGVVDDSQLPKDRFSAERLKGVDSTLKIQPAKLEDSAVYLCASRRRDYGYTFGSGTRLTVV.